Listed below are T cell receptor beta chains from one sample, sequenced in a study of T cells in tuberculosis. Assay: immunoSEQ multiplex PCR; the TCRdb copy retains only in-frame clones and omits some. In the table there are roughly 7,100 clones, over 90% of which are singletons. Source material: PBMCs. The receptors come from an adult with tuberculosis. Each CDR3 is given with its conserved first and last residue. A D gene is named only where the DNA matches it firmly. The size entry is marked missing in some rows and otherwise reads once, few, many or a size class.

TRBV15,NA,NA,TRBJ2-7,CATSRPLLIDEQYF,TGTGCCACCAGCAGGCCCCTTTTAATAGACGAGCAGTACTTC
TRBV5-1,TRBD2,NA,TRBJ2-4,CASSLGLAGVAKNIQYF,TGCGCCAGCAGCTTGGGTCTAGCGGGCGTAGCCAAAAACATTCAGTACTTC
TRBV27,NA,NA,TRBJ2-7,CASSPSSRGSYEQYF,TGTGCCAGCAGTCCATCCAGTCGGGGGTCCTACGAGCAGTACTTC
TRBV6-1,TRBD2,NA,TRBJ2-1,CASSATRTSGGYNEQFF,TGTGCCAGCAGTGCTACCAGGACTAGCGGGGGTTACAATGAGCAGTTCTTC
TRBV27,TRBD2,NA,TRBJ2-3,CASSLPTSGRATDTQYF,TGTGCCAGCAGTTTACCGACTAGCGGGAGGGCCACAGATACGCAGTATTTT
TRBV6-4,TRBD2,NA,TRBJ2-5,CASSLIAGGQETQYF,TGTGCCAGCAGCTTGATAGCGGGGGGACAAGAGACCCAGTACTTC
TRBV5-1,TRBD2,NA,TRBJ2-5,CASSRLAGGWETQYF,TGCGCCAGCAGCCGACTAGCGGGGGGTTGGGAGACCCAGTACTTC
TRBV30,NA,NA,TRBJ1-1,CAWSDTEAFF,TGTGCCTGGTCGGACACTGAAGCTTTCTTT
TRBV11-2,TRBD1,few,TRBJ2-7,CASSFGQGRYEQYF,TGTGCCAGCAGCTTCGGACAGGGACGCTACGAGCAGTACTTC
TRBV5-1,TRBD1,NA,TRBJ2-3,CASSPISGTGSTDTQYF,TGCGCCAGCAGCCCTATTTCCGGGACAGGGTCCACAGATACGCAGTATTTT
TRBV2,NA,NA,TRBJ1-1,CASREEVNTEAFF,TGTGCCAGCAGGGAGGAGGTGAACACTGAAGCTTTCTTT
TRBV2,NA,NA,TRBJ2-2,CASSEPGVENTGELFF,TGTGCCAGCAGTGAGCCCGGGGTGGAGAACACCGGGGAGCTGTTTTTT
TRBV20-1,NA,NA,TRBJ1-2,CSARPGYGYTF,TGCAGTGCTAGACCCGGTTATGGCTACACCTTC
TRBV5-1,TRBD2,NA,TRBJ2-5,CASRPGLVQETQYF,TGCGCCAGCAGACCGGGACTAGTACAAGAGACCCAGTACTTC
TRBV9,TRBD1,NA,TRBJ1-3,CASSVSGTGVDTIYF,TGTGCCAGCAGCGTATCAGGGACAGGGGTCGACACCATATATTTT
TRBV7-8,TRBD1,NA,TRBJ1-3,CASSADRGPGNTIYF,TGTGCCAGCAGCGCAGACAGGGGTCCTGGAAACACCATATATTTT
TRBV29-1,NA,NA,TRBJ1-2,CSVESRGDGYTF,TGCAGCGTTGAATCCAGGGGTGACGGCTACACCTTC